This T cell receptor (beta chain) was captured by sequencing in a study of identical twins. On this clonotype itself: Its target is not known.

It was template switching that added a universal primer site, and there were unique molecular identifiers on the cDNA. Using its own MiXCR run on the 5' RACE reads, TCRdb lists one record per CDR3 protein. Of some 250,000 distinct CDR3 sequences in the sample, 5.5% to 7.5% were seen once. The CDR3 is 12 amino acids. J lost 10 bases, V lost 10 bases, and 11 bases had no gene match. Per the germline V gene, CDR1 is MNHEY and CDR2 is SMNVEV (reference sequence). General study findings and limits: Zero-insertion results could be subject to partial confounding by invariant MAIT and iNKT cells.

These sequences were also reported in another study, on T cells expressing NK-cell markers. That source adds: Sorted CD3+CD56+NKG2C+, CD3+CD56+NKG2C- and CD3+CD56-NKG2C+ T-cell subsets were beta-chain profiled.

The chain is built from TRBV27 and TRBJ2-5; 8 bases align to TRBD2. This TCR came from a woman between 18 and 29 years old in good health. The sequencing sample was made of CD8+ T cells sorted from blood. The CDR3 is CATRGSGGGQYF. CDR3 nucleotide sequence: TGTGCCACCAGAGGGTCCGGGGGGGGCCAGTACTTC.